The present T cell receptor (beta chain) was sequenced within a study of T-cell memory formation after mild COVID-19. Study-level information: For the most part, TCR clusters were specific to one donor.

TCRdb processed the 5' RACE reads anew with MiXCR; each CDR3 protein has one entry. The repertoire includes under 300,000 distinct CDR3 sequences, approximately 18% of them detected once, and more than 20% sits in the top ten. This clonotype was observed a handful of times. Antigen specificity is unknown. The study, taken as a whole, reports: SARS-CoV-2 specificity of second-wave clones peaking day 37 was unconfirmed. Several responding clones turned up in pre-infection memory, indicating that cross-reactive memory may have taken part. There was a balanced CD4/CD8 profile in clones contracting day 15 to 85, and later expanders leaned CD4+.

The sequence came from a man aged 18 to 30 who had mild COVID-19 (a few samples of this study predate the infection). Cell type and time point are not known. The sequenced sample consisted of PBMCs or a T cell subset sorted from them (not recorded which).

In DNA, the CDR3 is TGCGCCAGCAGCTTGCGGGGGGCAGGGTCCTACGAGCAGTACTTC. Its translation is CASSLRGAGSYEQYF. This rearrangement joins TRBV5-1 to TRBJ2-7, with a possible D match to TRBD2 (7 bases). Trimming took off 1 base at V and 1 base at J, with 12 bases between the two ends. CDR1 SGHRS and CDR2 YFSETQ come from the germline V gene. CDR3 length equals 15 residues.